Here is one T cell receptor (beta chain) with its context. This entry is derived from a study of control samples from healthy donors and cancer patients. V was pared by 7 bases and J by 0 bases, with 12 bases between. The germline CDR1 and CDR2 sequences are MDHEN and SYDVKM. The CDR3 contains 15 residues. Measured with immunoSEQ multiplex PCR; TCRdb has only the in-frame clones, and not every one. The sample lists some 130,000 clones, around 92% occurring once. V is TRBV28 and J is TRBJ1-4, with D hard to call. Sequencing used blood. The TCR sequence derives from a woman between 50 and 59 years old in good health. CDR3 loop: CASNVGGSTNEKLFF. In DNA, the CDR3 is TGTGCCAGCAACGTGGGTGGTTCAACTAATGAAAAACTGTTTTTT.